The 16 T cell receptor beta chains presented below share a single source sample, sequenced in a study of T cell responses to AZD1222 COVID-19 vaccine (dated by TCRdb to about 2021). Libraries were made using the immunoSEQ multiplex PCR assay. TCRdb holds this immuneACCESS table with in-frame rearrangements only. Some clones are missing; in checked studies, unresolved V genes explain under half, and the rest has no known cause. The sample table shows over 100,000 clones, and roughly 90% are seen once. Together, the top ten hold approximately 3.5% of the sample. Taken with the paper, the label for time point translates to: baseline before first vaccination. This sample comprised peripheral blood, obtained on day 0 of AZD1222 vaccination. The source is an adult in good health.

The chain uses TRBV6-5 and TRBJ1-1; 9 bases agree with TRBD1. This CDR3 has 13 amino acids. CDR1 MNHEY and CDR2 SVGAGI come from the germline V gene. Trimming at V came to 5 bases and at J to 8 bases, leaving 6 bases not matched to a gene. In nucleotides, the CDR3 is TGTGCCAGCAGTACCCACAGGGGGCAAGAAGCTTTCTTT. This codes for CASSTHRGQEAFF.

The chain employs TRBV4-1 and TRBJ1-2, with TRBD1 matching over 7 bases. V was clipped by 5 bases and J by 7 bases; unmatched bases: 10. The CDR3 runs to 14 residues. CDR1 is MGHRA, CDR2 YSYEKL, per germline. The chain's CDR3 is CASSGGRGPGGYTF. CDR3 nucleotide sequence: TGCGCCAGCAGCGGGGGAAGGGGGCCGGGTGGCTACACCTTC.

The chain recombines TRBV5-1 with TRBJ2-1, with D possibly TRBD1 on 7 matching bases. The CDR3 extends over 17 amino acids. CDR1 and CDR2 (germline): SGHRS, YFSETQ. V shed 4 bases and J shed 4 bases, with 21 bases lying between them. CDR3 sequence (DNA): TGCGCCAGCAGCCACTTAGGGGGCGCCGGGACTTACAATGAGCAGTTCTTC. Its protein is CASSHLGGAGTYNEQFF.

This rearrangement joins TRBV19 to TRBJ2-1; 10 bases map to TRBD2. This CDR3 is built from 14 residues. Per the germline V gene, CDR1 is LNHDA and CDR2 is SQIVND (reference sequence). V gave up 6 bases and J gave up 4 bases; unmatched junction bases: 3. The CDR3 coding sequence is TGTGCCAGTAGCCTAGCGGGGGAGTACAATGAGCAGTTCTTC. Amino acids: CASSLAGEYNEQFF.

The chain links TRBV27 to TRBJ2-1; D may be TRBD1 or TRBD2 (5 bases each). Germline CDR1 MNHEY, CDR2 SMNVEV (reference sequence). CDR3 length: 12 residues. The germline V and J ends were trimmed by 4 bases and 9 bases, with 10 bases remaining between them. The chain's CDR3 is CASSYGAVEQFF. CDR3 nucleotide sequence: TGTGCCAGCAGTTACGGGGCGGTTGAGCAGTTCTTC.

The CDR3 here is CASSYGGITGELFF. DNA for the CDR3: TGTGCCAGCAGTTACGGGGGTATCACCGGGGAGCTGTTTTTT. This chain connects TRBV6-2 or TRBV6-3 to TRBJ2-2; TRBD1 or TRBD2 may be the D gene (5 bases each). The CDR3 is 14 amino acids. Trimming pared 2 bases from V and 4 bases from J, leaving 8 bases between. From germline, CDR1 is MNHEY and CDR2 SVGEGT.

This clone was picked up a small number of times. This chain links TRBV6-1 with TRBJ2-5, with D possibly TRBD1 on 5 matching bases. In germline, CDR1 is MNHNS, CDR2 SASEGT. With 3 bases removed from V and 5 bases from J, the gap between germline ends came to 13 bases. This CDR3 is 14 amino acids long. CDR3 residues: CASSEGQIQETQYF. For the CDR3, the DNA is TGTGCCAGCAGTGAGGGGCAGATACAGGAGACCCAGTACTTC.

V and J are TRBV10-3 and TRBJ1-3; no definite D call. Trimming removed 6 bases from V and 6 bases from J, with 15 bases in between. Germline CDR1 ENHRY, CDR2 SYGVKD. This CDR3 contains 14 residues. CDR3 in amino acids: CAIRSSNQENTIYF. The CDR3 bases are TGTGCCATCAGGAGCTCCAATCAGGAAAACACCATATATTTT.

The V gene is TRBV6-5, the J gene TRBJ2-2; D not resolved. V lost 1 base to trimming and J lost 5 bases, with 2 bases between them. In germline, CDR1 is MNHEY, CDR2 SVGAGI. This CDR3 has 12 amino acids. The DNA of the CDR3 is TGTGCCAGCAGTTACTTTACCGGGGAGCTGTTTTTT. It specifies CASSYFTGELFF.

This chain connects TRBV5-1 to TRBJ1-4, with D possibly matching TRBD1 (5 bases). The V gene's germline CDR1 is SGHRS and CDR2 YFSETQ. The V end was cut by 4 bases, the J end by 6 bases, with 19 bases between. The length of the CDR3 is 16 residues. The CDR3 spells CASSPRVRGRDEKLFF. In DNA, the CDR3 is TGCGCCAGCAGCCCTAGAGTAAGGGGTCGTGATGAAAAACTGTTTTTT.

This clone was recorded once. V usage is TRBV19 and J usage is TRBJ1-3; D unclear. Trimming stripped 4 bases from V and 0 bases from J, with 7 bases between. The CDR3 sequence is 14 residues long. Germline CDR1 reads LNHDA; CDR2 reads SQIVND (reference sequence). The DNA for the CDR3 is TGTGCCAGTAGTACACAGAGCTCTGGAAACACCATATATTTT. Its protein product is CASSTQSSGNTIYF.

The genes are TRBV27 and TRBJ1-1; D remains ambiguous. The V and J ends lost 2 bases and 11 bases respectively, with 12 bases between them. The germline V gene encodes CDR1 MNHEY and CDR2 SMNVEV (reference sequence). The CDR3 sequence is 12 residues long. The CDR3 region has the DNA TGTGCCAGCAGTTTAGTGGGGTCGGGGGCTTTCTTT. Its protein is CASSLVGSGAFF.

DNA for the CDR3: TGTGCCAGCAGCCAGCAAGCCGACACAGATACGCAGTATTTT. Translated, it gives CASSQQADTDTQYF. This chain joins TRBV6-5 and TRBJ2-3; D not resolved. The germline V and J ends were trimmed by 6 bases and 2 bases, with 12 bases remaining between them. This CDR3 is built from 14 residues. The germline V gene has CDR1 MNHEY and CDR2 SVGAGI.

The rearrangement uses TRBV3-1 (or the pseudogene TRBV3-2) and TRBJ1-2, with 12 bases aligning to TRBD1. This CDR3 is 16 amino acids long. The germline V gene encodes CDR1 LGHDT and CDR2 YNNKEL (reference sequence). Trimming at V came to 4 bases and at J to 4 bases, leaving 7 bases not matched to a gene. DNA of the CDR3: TGTGCCAGCAGCCTCCGGGACAGGGGGCCGGCCTATGGCTACACCTTC. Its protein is CASSLRDRGPAYGYTF.

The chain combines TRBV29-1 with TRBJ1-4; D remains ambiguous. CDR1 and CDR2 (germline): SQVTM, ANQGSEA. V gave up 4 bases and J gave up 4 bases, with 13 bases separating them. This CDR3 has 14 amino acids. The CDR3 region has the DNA TGCAGCGTTGCTAGTACGGGCCTTAATGAAAAACTGTTTTTT. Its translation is CSVASTGLNEKLFF.

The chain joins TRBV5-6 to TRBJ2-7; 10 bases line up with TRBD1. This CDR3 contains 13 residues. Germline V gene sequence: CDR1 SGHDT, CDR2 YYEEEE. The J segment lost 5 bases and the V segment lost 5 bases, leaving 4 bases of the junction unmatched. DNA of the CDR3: TGTGCCAGCAGATGGGACAGGGGAAACGAGCAGTACTTC. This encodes CASRWDRGNEQYF.